This record concerns one T cell receptor (beta chain) sequence. The CDR3 runs to 15 residues. The V segment lost 6 bases and the J segment 6 bases; nucleotides outside the gene matches: 11. The germline V gene has CDR1 SEHNR and CDR2 FQNEAQ (reference sequence). Authors' data handling: Amplification of reference gene primers was used by the study to estimate nucleated cell counts. Profiled with immunoSEQ multiplex PCR; TCRdb holds only in-frame clones, not every one. The V and J calls and clone size were taken over from that table, and D and trimming were inferred from the DNA. The data contain under 500,000 clones, roughly 91% of them singletons. This record comes from a study of blood T cell repertoires in COVID-19. Study-level background: The United States, Italy and Spain provided the acute and convalescent COVID-19 samples. PBMCs, B-cell-depleted T cells, or T cells provided the cDNA or gDNA that made up the material.

The sequence derives from a woman in her thirties with acute or convalescent COVID-19. Sequenced input: peripheral blood. The chain recombines TRBV7-9 with TRBJ1-1; 9 nucleotides line up with TRBD1. CDR3 DNA sequence: TGTGCCAGCAGAGGACCGACAGGGGGGTTGGCTGAAGCTTTCTTT. It is translated as CASRGPTGGLAEAFF.